The T cell receptor beta chain described here comes from a study of blood T cell repertoires in COVID-19. The wider study: The origin of the acute and convalescent COVID-19 samples was the United States, Italy and Spain. T cells, B-cell-depleted T cells, or PBMCs supplied cDNA or gDNA.

V lost 5 bases to trimming and J lost 3 bases; unmatched junction nucleotides: 4. Looked up from germline, CDR1 is MDHEN and CDR2 is SYDVKM. The CDR3 is 14 residues long. A single count supports this clone. Original data processing: It was from reference gene primer amplification that nucleated cell counts were estimated. Data came from immunoSEQ multiplex PCR; TCRdb stores just in-frame clones and leaves some out. That table gives V, J and clone size, and the DNA gave D and trimming. This table has a few hundred thousand clones, 89% appearing once. The sequence derives from a man aged 40-50 years with acute or convalescent COVID-19. This chain links TRBV28 with TRBJ2-7; 10 positions agree with TRBD1. The source material was peripheral blood. DNA for the CDR3: TGTGCCAGCAGTGACAGGGGGCGCAGCTACGAGCAGTACTTC. It is translated as CASSDRGRSYEQYF.